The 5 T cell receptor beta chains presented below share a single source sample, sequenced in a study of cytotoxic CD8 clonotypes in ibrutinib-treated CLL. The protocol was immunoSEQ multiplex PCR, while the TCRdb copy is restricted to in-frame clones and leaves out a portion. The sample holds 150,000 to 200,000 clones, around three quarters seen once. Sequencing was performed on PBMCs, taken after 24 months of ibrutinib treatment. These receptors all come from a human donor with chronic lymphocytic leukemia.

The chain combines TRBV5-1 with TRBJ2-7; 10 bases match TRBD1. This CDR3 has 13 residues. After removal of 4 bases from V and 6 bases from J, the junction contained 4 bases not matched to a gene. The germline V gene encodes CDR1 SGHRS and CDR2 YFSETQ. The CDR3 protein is CASSLDRGSEQYF. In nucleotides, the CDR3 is TGCGCCAGCAGCCTGGACAGGGGGAGCGAGCAGTACTTC. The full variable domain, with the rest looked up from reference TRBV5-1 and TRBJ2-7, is KAGVTQTPRYLIKTRGQQVTLSCSPISGHRSVSWYQQTPGQGLQFLFEYFSETQRNKGNFPGRFSGRQFSNSRSEMNVSTLELGDSALYLCASSLDRGSEQYFGPGTRLTVT.

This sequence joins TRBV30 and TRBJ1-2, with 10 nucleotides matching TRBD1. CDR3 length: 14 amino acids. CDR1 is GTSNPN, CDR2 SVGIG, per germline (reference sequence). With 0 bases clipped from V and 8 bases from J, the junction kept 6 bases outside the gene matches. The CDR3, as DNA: TGTGCCTGGAGTGTACTCGGGACAGGGGACGGCTACACCTTC. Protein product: CAWSVLGTGDGYTF.

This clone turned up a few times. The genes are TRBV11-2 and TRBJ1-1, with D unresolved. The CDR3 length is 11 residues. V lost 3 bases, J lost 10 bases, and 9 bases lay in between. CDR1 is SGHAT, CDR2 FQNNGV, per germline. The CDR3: CASSLMSAAFF. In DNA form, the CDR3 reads TGTGCCAGCAGCTTGATGAGCGCAGCTTTCTTT.

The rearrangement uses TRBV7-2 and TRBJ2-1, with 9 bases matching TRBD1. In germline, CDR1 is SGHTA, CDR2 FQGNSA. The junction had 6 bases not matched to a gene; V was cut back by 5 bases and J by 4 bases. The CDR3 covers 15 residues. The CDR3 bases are TGTGCCAGCAGCACGTGGACAGGGGATTACAATGAGCAGTTCTTC. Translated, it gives CASSTWTGDYNEQFF.

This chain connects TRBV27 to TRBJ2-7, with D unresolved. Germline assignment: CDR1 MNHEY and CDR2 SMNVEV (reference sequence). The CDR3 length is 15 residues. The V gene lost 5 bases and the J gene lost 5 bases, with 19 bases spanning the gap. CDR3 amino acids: CASSPSASNFDEQYF. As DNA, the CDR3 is TGTGCCAGCAGTCCCTCGGCGAGTAACTTTGACGAGCAGTACTTC.